One sample yielded the 23 T cell receptor beta chains listed below, sequenced in a study of blood T cell repertoires in COVID-19. The data were produced by immunoSEQ multiplex PCR, yet TCRdb's version contains in-frame clones alone and is incomplete. The data show over 200,000 clones, more than 75% seen once. Input material: peripheral blood. These receptors all come from a man aged 60 to 69 who had recovered from COVID-19.

As DNA, the CDR3 is TGTGCCAGCACCCGACAGGGGGATCAGCCCCAGCATTTT. Protein: CASTRQGDQPQHF. The chain couples TRBV6-5 to TRBJ1-5; 9 bases map to TRBD1. V trimming: 7 bases; J trimming: 5 bases; junction bases outside the gene matches: 3. CDR3 length: 13 residues. Germline lookup yields CDR1 MNHEY and CDR2 SVGAGI.

The V call is TRBV19, the J call TRBJ1-5, with D maybe TRBD1 (5 bases). Germline values: CDR1 LNHDA, CDR2 SQIVND (reference sequence). CDR3 size: 17 residues. Deletions cut 6 bases from V and 0 bases from J, with 18 bases between. CDR3 in DNA: TGTGCCAGTAGCACCCCCCTTGACAGTATTAGCAATCAGCCCCAGCATTTT. It is translated as CASSTPLDSISNQPQHF.

V is TRBV18 and J is TRBJ1-1; 8 bases align to TRBD1. CDR3 length: 16 residues. The germline gives CDR1 KGHSH, CDR2 LQKENI. The V gene end was trimmed by 3 bases and the J gene end by 4 bases; junction bases not matched to a gene: 10. CDR3 sequence reads: CASSPTMDRVGTEAFF. The CDR3 DNA reads as TGTGCCAGCTCACCCACAATGGACAGGGTTGGCACTGAAGCTTTCTTT.

The chain recombines TRBV18 with TRBJ1-2; 8 bases line up with TRBD1. The CDR3 loop spans 15 amino acids. V lost 0 bases, J lost 7 bases, and 7 bases stayed unmatched. CDR1 and CDR2 (germline): KGHSH, LQKENI. CDR3 sequence reads: CASSPPSARGLGYTF. As DNA, the CDR3 is TGTGCCAGCTCACCACCCTCCGCCAGGGGGCTTGGCTACACCTTC.

The chain couples TRBV28 to TRBJ1-2, with 12 bases lining up with TRBD1. CDR3 length: 17 amino acids. Germline V CDR1 and CDR2: MDHEN, SYDVKM. Trimming removed 6 bases from V and 4 bases from J; junction bases left unmatched: 12. CDR3 DNA sequence: TGTGCCAGCAGCACCGGGACAGGGGGCGTCGATGGCTATGGCTACACCTTC. Its protein is CASSTGTGGVDGYGYTF.

This clone has just a few counts. The CDR3 nucleotides are TGCGCCAGCAGCCAGACTTGGGGCAGGGGCTTTGGAAACACCATATATTTT. This gives the protein CASSQTWGRGFGNTIYF. The V and J genes are TRBV4-3 and TRBJ1-3, with D perhaps TRBD1 (6 bases). CDR1 and CDR2 (germline): LGHNA, YSLEER. The ends were cut back, 3 bases at V and 3 bases at J, with 18 bases in the middle. This CDR3 has 17 residues.

The chain is built from TRBV2 and TRBJ2-2; 7 bases are shared with TRBD2. The CDR3 runs to 16 residues. Per the germline V gene, CDR1 is SNHLY and CDR2 is FYNNEI. Trimming at V came to 5 bases and at J to 0 bases, leaving 6 bases not matched to a gene. This CDR3 reads CASSREGIANTGELFF. The CDR3 bases are TGTGCCAGCAGTAGGGAGGGGATTGCGAACACCGGGGAGCTGTTTTTT. The full variable domain, in which reference TRBV2 and TRBJ2-2 provide the parts outside the CDR3, is EPEVTQTPSHQVTQMGQEVILRCVPISNHLYFYWYRQILGQKVEFLVSFYNNEISEKSEIFDDQFSVERPDGSNFTLKIRSTKLEDSAMYFCASSREGIANTGELFFGEGSRLTVL.

The chain combines TRBV7-2 with TRBJ1-2, with TRBD1 matching over 8 bases. Per germline, CDR1 SGHTA and CDR2 FQGNSA. The CDR3 is 14 amino acids. Trimming took 5 bases from V and 7 from J; bases not matched to a gene: 9. DNA of the CDR3: TGTGCCAGCAGCCTGGACAGGGTAACTCCTGGCTACACCTTC. Translated, it gives CASSLDRVTPGYTF.

The rearrangement uses TRBV19 and TRBJ2-7, with 7 positions matching TRBD1. Germline-derived CDR1 and CDR2 are LNHDA and SQIVND (reference sequence). The ends lost 4 bases at V and 5 bases at J; junction bases unmatched: 8. This CDR3 region has 14 residues. CDR3 loop: CASSTWIQGNEQYF. In DNA, the CDR3 is TGTGCCAGTAGTACCTGGATACAGGGGAACGAGCAGTACTTC.

This clone was recorded once. This sequence joins TRBV19 and TRBJ1-5; 8 bases fit TRBD1. The CDR3 is made up of 15 amino acids. Germline V gene data show CDR1 as LNHDA and CDR2 as SQIVND (reference sequence). The V gene end was trimmed by 4 bases and the J gene end by 2 bases; junction bases not matched to a gene: 4. CDR3 residues: CASSTQTGGNQPQHF. CDR3 DNA sequence: TGTGCCAGTAGTACCCAGACAGGGGGCAATCAGCCCCAGCATTTT.

The V and J genes are TRBV6-1 and TRBJ1-1; D is unresolved. Germline CDR1 reads MNHNS; CDR2 reads SASEGT. Trimming cost V 5 bases and J 10 bases, with 20 bases left between them. The CDR3 has 14 amino acids. The CDR3 nucleotides read TGTGCCAGCAGTAGGGAGGAAGGCCGGGGAATAGCTTTCTTT. It codes for CASSREEGRGIAFF.

The chain carries TRBV2 and TRBJ2-2, with a possible D match to TRBD2 (6 bases). Trimming stripped 5 bases from V and 4 bases from J, with 8 bases between. Germline CDR1 SNHLY, CDR2 FYNNEI. The CDR3 is 13 residues long. CDR3 in DNA: TGTGCCAGCAGTCGGGAGACCACCGGGGAGCTGTTTTTT. Protein product: CASSRETTGELFF.

This rearrangement joins TRBV6-4 to TRBJ2-7; unclear D gene. The CDR3 totals 15 residues. Germline loops: CDR1 MRHNA, CDR2 SNTAGT. V lost 11 bases to trimming and J lost 2 bases, with 22 bases between them. This CDR3 is CAPSTATYRPYEQYF. As DNA, the CDR3 is TGTGCCCCCTCCACCGCGACATATCGGCCCTACGAGCAGTACTTC.

DNA for the CDR3: TGTGCCTTTTTAACAGGTCGCGGGGGGGGCTCCTACAATGAGCAGTTCTTC. It is translated as CAFLTGRGGGSYNEQFF. The chain links TRBV30 to TRBJ2-1; TRBD2 matches at 9 bases. The V gene end was trimmed by 7 bases and the J gene end by 0 bases; junction bases not matched to a gene: 13. The CDR3 is 17 residues long. Germline V gene data show CDR1 as GTSNPN and CDR2 as SVGIG (reference sequence). The complete variable domain, with remaining parts taken from reference TRBV30 and TRBJ2-1, reads SQTIHQWPATLVQPVGSPLSLECTVEGTSNPNLYWYRQAAGRGLQLLFYSVGIGQISSEVPQNLSASRPQDRQFILSSKKLLLSDSGFYLCAFLTGRGGGSYNEQFFGPGTRLTVL.

This rearrangement joins TRBV6-1 to TRBJ2-5, with D unresolved. The CDR3 extends over 13 amino acids. The germline V gene encodes CDR1 MNHNS and CDR2 SASEGT. Deletions cut 6 bases from V and 2 bases from J, with 10 bases between. The CDR3 nucleotides are TGTGCCAGCAGACGTCCCCTACAAGAGACCCAGTACTTC. This gives the protein CASRRPLQETQYF.

J is TRBJ2-2 and V is TRBV6-1; a possible D gene is TRBD2 (6 bases). The CDR3 spans 15 residues. Trimming pared 4 bases from V and 7 bases from J, leaving 16 bases between. Per germline, CDR1 MNHNS and CDR2 SASEGT. CDR3 loop: CASSVAGGTSGELFF. CDR3 nucleotides: TGTGCCAGCAGTGTAGCCGGGGGTACGAGCGGGGAGCTGTTTTTT.

The chain recombines TRBV3-1 (or the pseudogene TRBV3-2) with TRBJ2-7, with 7 bases identical to TRBD2. The germline V gene has CDR1 LGHDT and CDR2 YNNKEL (reference sequence). V shed 4 bases and J 6 bases; nucleotides not matched to a gene: 12. The CDR3 length is 15 residues. Here the CDR3 DNA reads TGTGCCAGCAGCCGAGGGGAGGGAGGAGAGCGCGAGCAGTACTTC. Translating gives CASSRGEGGEREQYF.

The V gene is TRBV6-5, the J gene TRBJ2-7; TRBD1 might be the D (6 bases). The CDR3 loop spans 12 amino acids. Trimming removed 6 bases from V and 8 bases from J, with 14 bases in between. Germline CDR1 is MNHEY and CDR2 is SVGAGI. This CDR3 reads CASRIFGQQQYF. CDR3 nucleotides: TGTGCCAGCAGGATCTTCGGACAGCAGCAGTACTTC.

The CDR3 here is CASSLAIGAATNEKLFF. The CDR3 DNA sequence: TGCGCCAGCAGCTTGGCCATTGGAGCTGCAACTAATGAAAAACTGTTTTTT. The chain links TRBV5-1 to TRBJ1-4; D is unclear. Trimming took 0 bases from V and 0 from J, leaving 12 bases between them. CDR1 is SGHRS and CDR2 is YFSETQ in the germline V gene. The CDR3 is made up of 17 amino acids.

J is TRBJ2-1 and V is TRBV7-2; the match to TRBD2 covers 11 bases. The CDR3 sequence is 15 residues long. Germline V gives CDR1 SGHTA, CDR2 FQGNSA. Trimming at V came to 5 bases and at J to 9 bases, leaving 9 bases not matched to a gene. The CDR3 DNA reads TGTGCCAGCAGCCCGAGTAGCGGGAGGGCCATTGAGCAGTTCTTC. This gives the protein CASSPSSGRAIEQFF.

The J gene is TRBJ1-6, the V gene TRBV29-1, with TRBD1 matching over 7 bases. In germline, CDR1 is SQVTM, CDR2 ANQGSEA. The CDR3 extends over 14 amino acids. V was clipped by 4 bases and J by 8 bases; unmatched bases: 8. The CDR3 DNA sequence: TGCAGCGTTGGAACAGGGGCGGCGGATTCACCCCTCCACTTT. Its translation: CSVGTGAADSPLHF. Based on the CDR3 plus reference TRBV29-1 and TRBJ1-6, the full variable domain is SAVISQKPSRDICQRGTSLTIQCQVDSQVTMMFWYRQQPGQSLTLIATANQGSEATYESGFVIDKFPISRPNLTFSTLTVSNMSPEDSSIYLCSVGTGAADSPLHFGNGTRLTVT.

The genes are TRBV29-1 and TRBJ2-7; D is uncertain. The CDR3 has 11 residues. Germline assignment: CDR1 SQVTM and CDR2 ANQGSEA. Trimming stripped 3 bases from V and 5 bases from J, with 8 bases between. This CDR3 reads CSVEAGHEQYF. In DNA form, the CDR3 reads TGCAGCGTTGAGGCAGGTCACGAGCAGTACTTC.

This chain uses TRBV7-9 with TRBJ1-6; no reliable D call. CDR1 and CDR2 from the germline V gene are SEHNR and FQNEAQ (reference sequence). The CDR3 is 12 residues long. Trimming removed 6 bases from V and 7 bases from J, with 7 bases in between. CDR3 sequence (DNA): TGTGCCAGCAGTTACCTAAATTCACCCCTCCACTTT. Its protein product is CASSYLNSPLHF.